This T cell receptor (beta chain) comes out of a study of T cells in Graves' hyperthyroidism and ophthalmopathy. Study-level information: At the time of initial diagnosis and before any treatment, peripheral blood was collected.

CDR1 and CDR2 (germline): WNHNN, SYGVQD (reference sequence). The CDR3 consists of 13 residues. Patients affected by ophthalmopathy presented a Clinical Activity Score of at least 3, a NOSPECS grade of at least 4, and disease duration below 3 months. This clonotype was counted many times. One junction end disagrees with the germline gene, perhaps due to a read error. Amplified TCR beta CDR3 regions came from RNA transcripts. During a first-round RT-PCR of the TCR CDR3, the HTBI primer set was used. TCRdb passed the multiplex PCR reads through MiXCR, listing each CDR3 protein once. The table lists hundreds of thousands of distinct CDR3 sequences, 16% of them singletons.

V is TRBV10-1 and J is TRBJ1-5; 7 bases line up with TRBD1. The clonotype was recovered from a young woman with Graves' ophthalmopathy. Sequencing was performed on blood. The CDR3 region has the DNA TGCGCCACGGAAGGGACAGTACCAGGGAGAGTGTATTTT. It specifies CATEGTVPGRVYF.